This T cell receptor (beta chain) stems from a study of blood T cell repertoires in COVID-19. As for the study in general: Both acute and convalescent COVID-19 samples were obtained from the United States, Italy and Spain. Nucleic acid was either cDNA or gDNA, and it came from T cells, B-cell-depleted T cells, or PBMCs.

No more than 2 weeks before study entry, exposed participants had met a case of COVID-19. The CDR3 length is 13 residues. Germline V CDR1 and CDR2: SGDLS, YYNGEE. Trimming took 2 bases from V and 7 from J, leaving 10 bases between them. Original handling: By means of reference gene primer amplification, nucleated cell counts were estimated. Clones were read by immunoSEQ multiplex PCR, and TCRdb kept only the in-frame ones, dropping some. Clone size and the V and J calls come from that table; the DNA yielded D and trimming. Of approximately 280,000 clones in the sample, about four fifths were seen once.

Sequenced input: PBMCs or T cells enriched from blood (not recorded which). The chain employs TRBV9 and TRBJ2-1; no reliable D call. The source of this sequence is a man aged 35 to 55 who had been exposed to COVID-19. The CDR3, as DNA: TGTGCCAGCAGCGTTTCCCCTAGGAATGAGCAGTTCTTC. Translated: CASSVSPRNEQFF.